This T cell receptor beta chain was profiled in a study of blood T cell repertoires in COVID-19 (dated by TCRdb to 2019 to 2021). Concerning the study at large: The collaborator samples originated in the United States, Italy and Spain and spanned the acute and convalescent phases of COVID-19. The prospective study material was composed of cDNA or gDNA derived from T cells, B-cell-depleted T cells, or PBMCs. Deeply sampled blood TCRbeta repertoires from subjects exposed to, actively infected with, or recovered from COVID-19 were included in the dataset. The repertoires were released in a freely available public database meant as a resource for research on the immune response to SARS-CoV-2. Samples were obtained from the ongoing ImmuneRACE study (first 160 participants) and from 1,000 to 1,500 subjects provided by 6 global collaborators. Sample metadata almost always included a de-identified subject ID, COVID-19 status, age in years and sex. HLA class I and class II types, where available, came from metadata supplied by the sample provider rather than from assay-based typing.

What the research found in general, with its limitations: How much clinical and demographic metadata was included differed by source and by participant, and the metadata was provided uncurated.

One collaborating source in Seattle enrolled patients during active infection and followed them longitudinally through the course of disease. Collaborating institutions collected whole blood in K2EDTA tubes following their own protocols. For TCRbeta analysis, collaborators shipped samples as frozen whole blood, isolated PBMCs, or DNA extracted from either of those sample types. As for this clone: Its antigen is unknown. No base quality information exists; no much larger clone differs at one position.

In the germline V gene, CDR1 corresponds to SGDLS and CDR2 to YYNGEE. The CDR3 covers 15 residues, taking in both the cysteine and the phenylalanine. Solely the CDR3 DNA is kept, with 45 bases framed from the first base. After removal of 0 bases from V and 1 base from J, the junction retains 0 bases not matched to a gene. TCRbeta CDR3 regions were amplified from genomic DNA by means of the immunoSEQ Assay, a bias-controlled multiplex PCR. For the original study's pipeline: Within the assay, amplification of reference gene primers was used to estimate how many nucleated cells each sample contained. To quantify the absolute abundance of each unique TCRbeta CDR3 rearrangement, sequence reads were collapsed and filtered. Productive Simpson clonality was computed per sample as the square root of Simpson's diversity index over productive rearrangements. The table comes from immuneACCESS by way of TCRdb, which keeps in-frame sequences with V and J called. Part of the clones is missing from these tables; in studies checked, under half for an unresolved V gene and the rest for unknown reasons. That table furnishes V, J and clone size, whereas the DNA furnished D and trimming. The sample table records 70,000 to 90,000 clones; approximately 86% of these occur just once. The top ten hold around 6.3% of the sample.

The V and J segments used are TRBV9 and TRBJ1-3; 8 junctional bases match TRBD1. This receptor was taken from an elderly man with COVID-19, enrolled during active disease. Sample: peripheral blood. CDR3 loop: CASSVDRGSGNTIYF. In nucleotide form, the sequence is TGTGCCAGCAGCGTAGACAGGGGGTCTGGAAACACCATATATTTT.